This T cell receptor beta chain was identified in a study of a mutant IDH1 vaccine in newly diagnosed glioma. About the study: At week 35 came visit V12, and visit V13 followed at week 47.

V was clipped by 3 bases and J by 5 bases; unmatched bases: 9. This CDR3 comprises 15 residues. CDR1 and CDR2 from the germline V gene are SQVTM and ANQGSEA. Time point defined: week 35, safety follow-up. In every dose of vaccine, 300 ug of mutant IDH1 20-mer peptide was given alongside topical imiquimod. Donors harbored newly found WHO grade 3 or 4 IDH1-mutant, ATRX-lost astrocytomas. The assay was immunoSEQ multiplex PCR, and TCRdb's table has in-frame clones only and misses some. The table lists about 69,000 clones, around 86% of them singletons. In the case of this clone: The antigen is undetermined.

The sample consisted of PBMCs, taken from a glioma patient whose treatment included an IDH1 peptide vaccine. This chain uses TRBV29-1 with TRBJ2-5; 10 bases agree with TRBD2. The TCR sequence derives from a man aged 25-45 years with glioma. The CDR3 reads CSVDGAGGPGETQYF. CDR3 in DNA: TGCAGCGTTGATGGAGCGGGAGGGCCGGGGGAGACCCAGTACTTC. Full variable domain (remainder filled in from reference TRBV29-1 and TRBJ2-5): SAVISQKPSRDICQRGTSLTIQCQVDSQVTMMFWYRQQPGQSLTLIATANQGSEATYESGFVIDKFPISRPNLTFSTLTVSNMSPEDSSIYLCSVDGAGGPGETQYFGPGTRLLVL.